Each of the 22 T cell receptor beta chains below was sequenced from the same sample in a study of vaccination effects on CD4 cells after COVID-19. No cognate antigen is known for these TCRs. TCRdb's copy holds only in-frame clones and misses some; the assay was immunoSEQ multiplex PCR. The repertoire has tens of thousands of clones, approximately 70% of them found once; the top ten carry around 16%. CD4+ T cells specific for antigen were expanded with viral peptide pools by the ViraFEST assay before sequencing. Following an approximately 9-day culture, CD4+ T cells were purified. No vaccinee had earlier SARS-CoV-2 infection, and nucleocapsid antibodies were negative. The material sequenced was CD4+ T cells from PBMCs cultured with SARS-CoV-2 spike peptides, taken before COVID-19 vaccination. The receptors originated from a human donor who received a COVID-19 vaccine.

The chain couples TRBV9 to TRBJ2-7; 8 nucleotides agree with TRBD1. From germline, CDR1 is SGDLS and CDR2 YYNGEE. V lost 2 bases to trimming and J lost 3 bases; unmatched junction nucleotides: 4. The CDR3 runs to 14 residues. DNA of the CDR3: TGTGCCAGCAGCGTGACAGGGGCAAGCTACGAGCAGTACTTC. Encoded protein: CASSVTGASYEQYF.

CDR3 nucleotide sequence: TGTGCCAGCGGACAAGGATATGGCTACACCTTC. This codes for CASGQGYGYTF. The rearrangement uses TRBV6-5 and TRBJ1-2; tentative D call: TRBD1 (5 bases). The CDR3 length is 11 residues. Germline V gives CDR1 MNHEY, CDR2 SVGAGI. The V end was cut by 8 bases, the J end by 5 bases, with 9 bases between.

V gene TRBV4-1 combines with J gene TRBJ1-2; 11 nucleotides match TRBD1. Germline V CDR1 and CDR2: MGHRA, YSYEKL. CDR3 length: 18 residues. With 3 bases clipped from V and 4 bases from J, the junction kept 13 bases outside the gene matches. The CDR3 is CASSHPLGGTGGGYGYTF. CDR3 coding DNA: TGCGCCAGCAGCCATCCCCTTGGCGGGACAGGGGGGGGCTATGGCTACACCTTC.

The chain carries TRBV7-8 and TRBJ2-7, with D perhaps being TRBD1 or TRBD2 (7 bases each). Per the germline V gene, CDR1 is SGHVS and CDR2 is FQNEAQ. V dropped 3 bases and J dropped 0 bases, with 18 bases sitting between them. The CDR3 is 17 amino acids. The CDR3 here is CASSFRGGGISSYEQYF. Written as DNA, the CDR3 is TGTGCCAGCAGCTTCAGGGGGGGTGGGATTAGCTCCTACGAGCAGTACTTC.

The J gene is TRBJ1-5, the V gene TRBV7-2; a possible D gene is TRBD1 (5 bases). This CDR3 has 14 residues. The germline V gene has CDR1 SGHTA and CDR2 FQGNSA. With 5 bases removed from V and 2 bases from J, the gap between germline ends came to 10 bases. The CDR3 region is CASSPQGGNQPQHF. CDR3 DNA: TGTGCCAGCAGCCCCCAGGGTGGCAATCAGCCCCAGCATTTT.

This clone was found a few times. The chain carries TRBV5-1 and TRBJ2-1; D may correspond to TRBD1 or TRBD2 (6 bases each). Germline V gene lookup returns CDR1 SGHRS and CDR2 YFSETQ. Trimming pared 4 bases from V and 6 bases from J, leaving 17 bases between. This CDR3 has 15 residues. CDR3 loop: CASSPGGPGGNEQFF. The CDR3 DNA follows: TGCGCCAGCAGCCCCGGGGGCCCCGGCGGCAATGAGCAGTTCTTC.

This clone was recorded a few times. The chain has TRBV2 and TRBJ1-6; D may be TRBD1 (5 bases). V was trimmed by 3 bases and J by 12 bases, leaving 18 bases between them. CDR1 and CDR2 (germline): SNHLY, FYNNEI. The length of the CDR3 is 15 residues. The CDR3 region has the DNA TGTGCCAGCAGTGAGGGAAGGCCTAGGGGCGGACCCCTCCACTTT. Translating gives CASSEGRPRGGPLHF. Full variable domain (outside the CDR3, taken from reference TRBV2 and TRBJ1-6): EPEVTQTPSHQVTQMGQEVILRCVPISNHLYFYWYRQILGQKVEFLVSFYNNEISEKSEIFDDQFSVERPDGSNFTLKIRSTKLEDSAMYFCASSEGRPRGGPLHFGNGTRLTVT.

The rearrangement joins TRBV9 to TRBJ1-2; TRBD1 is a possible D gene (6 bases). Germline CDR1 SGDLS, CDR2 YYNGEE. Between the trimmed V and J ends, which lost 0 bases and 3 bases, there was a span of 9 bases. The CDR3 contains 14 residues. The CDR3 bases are TGTGCCAGCAGCGTAGATCAGGGGTACTATGGCTACACCTTC. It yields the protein CASSVDQGYYGYTF.

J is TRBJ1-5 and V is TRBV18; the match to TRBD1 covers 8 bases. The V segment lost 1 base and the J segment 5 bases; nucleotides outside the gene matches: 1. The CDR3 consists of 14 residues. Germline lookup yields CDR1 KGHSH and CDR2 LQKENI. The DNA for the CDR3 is TGTGCCAGCTCACCACAACAGGGGGATCAGCCCCAGCATTTT. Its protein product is CASSPQQGDQPQHF.

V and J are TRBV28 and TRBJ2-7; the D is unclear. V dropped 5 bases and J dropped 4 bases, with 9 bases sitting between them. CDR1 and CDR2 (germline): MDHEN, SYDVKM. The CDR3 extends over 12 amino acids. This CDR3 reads CASSSTRYEQYF. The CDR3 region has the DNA TGTGCCAGCAGTAGCACAAGATACGAGCAGTACTTC.

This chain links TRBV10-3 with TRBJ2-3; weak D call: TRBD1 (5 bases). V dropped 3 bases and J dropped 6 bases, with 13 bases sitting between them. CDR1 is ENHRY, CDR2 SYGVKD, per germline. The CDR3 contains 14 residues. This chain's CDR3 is CAISDPRQRDTQYF. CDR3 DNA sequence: TGTGCCATCAGTGATCCCAGACAGAGGGATACGCAGTATTTT.

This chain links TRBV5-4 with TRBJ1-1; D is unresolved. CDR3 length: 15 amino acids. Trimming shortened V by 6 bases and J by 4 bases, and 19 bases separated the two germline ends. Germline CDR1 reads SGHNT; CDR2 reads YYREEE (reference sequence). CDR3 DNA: TGTGCCAGCACCGTGGAGTTAGGGATCGGCACTGAAGCTTTCTTT. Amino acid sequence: CASTVELGIGTEAFF.

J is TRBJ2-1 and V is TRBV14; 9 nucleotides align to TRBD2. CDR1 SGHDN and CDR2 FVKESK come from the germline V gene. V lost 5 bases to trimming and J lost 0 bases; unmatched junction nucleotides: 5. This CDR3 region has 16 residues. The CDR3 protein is CASSAYSGSSYNEQFF. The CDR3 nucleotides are TGTGCCAGCAGCGCCTATAGCGGGAGCTCCTACAATGAGCAGTTCTTC.

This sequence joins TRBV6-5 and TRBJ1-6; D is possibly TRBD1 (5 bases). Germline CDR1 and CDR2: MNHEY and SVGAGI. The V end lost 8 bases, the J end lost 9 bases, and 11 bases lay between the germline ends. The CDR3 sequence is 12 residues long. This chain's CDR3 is CASRTQGSPLHF. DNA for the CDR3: TGTGCCAGCCGTACTCAGGGTTCACCCCTCCACTTT.

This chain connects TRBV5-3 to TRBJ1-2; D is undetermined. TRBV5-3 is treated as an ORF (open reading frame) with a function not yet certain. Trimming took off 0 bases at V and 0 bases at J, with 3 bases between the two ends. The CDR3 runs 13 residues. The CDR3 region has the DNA TGTGCCAGAAGCTTGGTCCCTAACTATGGCTACACCTTC. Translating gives CARSLVPNYGYTF.

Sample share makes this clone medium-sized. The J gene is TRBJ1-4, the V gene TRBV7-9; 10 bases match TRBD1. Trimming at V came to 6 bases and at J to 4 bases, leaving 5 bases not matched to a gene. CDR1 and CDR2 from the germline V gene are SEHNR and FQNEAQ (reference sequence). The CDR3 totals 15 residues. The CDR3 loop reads CASSIGQGGNEKLFF. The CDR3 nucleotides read TGTGCCAGCAGTATCGGACAGGGGGGTAATGAAAAACTGTTTTTT.

The CDR3 nucleotides read TGTGCCAGCAGTGAAGACAGACCCTACGAGCAGTACTTC. This encodes CASSEDRPYEQYF. This sequence joins TRBV2 and TRBJ2-7; no clear D gene. The CDR3 consists of 13 residues. CDR1 and CDR2 from the germline V gene are SNHLY and FYNNEI. V was cut by 1 base and J by 2 bases, with 6 bases left in between.

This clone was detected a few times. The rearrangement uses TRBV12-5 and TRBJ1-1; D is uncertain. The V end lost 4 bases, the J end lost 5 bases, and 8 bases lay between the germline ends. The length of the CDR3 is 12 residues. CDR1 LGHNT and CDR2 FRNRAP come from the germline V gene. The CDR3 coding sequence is TGTGCTAGTGGTTGGGATTGGACTGAAGCTTTCTTT. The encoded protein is CASGWDWTEAFF.

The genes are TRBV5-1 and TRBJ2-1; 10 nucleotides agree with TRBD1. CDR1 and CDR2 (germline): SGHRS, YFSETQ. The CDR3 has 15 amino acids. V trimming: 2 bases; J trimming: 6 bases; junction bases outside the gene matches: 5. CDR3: CASSFKDRGGNEQFF. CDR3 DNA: TGCGCCAGCAGCTTTAAGGACAGGGGGGGCAATGAGCAGTTCTTC.

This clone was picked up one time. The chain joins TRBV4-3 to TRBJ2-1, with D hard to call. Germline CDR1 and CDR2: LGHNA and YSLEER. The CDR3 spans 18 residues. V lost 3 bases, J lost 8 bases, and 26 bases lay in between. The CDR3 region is CASSQTLFGFSSEHEQFF. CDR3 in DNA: TGCGCCAGCAGCCAGACCCTTTTTGGGTTTTCGAGCGAACATGAGCAGTTCTTC.

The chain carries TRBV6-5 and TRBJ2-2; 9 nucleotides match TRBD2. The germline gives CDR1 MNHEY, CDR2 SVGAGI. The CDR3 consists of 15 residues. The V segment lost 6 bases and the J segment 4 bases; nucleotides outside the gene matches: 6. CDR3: CASSPVAGVTGELFF. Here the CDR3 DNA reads TGTGCCAGCAGCCCCGTAGCGGGAGTCACCGGGGAGCTGTTTTTT.

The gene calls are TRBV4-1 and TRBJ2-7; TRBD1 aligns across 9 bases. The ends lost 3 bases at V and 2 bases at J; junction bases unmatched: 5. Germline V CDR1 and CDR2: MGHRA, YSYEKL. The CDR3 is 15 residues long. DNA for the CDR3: TGCGCCAGCAGCCAGTACGGGACAGGGACCTACGAGCAGTACTTC. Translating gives CASSQYGTGTYEQYF.